Reported below is one T cell receptor beta chain. Sequence at one end of the junction differs from germline and may be a read error. The sample comes from a study of blood T cell repertoires in COVID-19. Generated by immunoSEQ multiplex PCR, the TCRdb table keeps only in-frame clones and is missing some. Among about 170,000 clones, roughly 93% were seen once, and the ten largest hold roughly 5.3%. The CDR3 spans 13 residues. Germline CDR1 LNHDA, CDR2 SQIVND (reference sequence). The clonotype comes from a man aged 18 to 29 with COVID-19, enrolled during active disease. Sequences were obtained from peripheral blood. The chain recombines TRBV19 with TRBJ1-4; 8 bases fit TRBD1. CDR3 sequence reads: CASSTGTGEKLLF. CDR3 nucleotide sequence: TGTGCCAGTAGTACCGGGACAGGAGAAAAACTGCTTTTT. The full variable domain, in which reference TRBV19 and TRBJ1-4 provide the parts outside the CDR3, is DGGITQSPKYLFRKEGQNVTLSCEQNLNHDAMYWYRQDPGQGLRLIYYSQIVNDFQKGDIAEGYSVSREKKESFPLTVTSAQKNPTAFYLCASSTGTGEKLLFGSGTQLSVL.